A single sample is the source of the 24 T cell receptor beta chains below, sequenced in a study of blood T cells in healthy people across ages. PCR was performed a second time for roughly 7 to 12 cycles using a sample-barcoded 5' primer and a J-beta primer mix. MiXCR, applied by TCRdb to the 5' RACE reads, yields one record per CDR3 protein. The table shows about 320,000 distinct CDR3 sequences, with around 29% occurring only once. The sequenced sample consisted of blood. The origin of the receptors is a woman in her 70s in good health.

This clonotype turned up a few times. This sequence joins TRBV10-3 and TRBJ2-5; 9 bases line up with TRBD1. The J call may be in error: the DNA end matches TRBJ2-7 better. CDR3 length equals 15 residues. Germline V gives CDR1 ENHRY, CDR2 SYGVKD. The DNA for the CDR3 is TGTGCCATCAGTGAATCGACAGGGGGTAAGGGCGAGCAGTACTTC. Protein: CAISESTGGKGEQYF.

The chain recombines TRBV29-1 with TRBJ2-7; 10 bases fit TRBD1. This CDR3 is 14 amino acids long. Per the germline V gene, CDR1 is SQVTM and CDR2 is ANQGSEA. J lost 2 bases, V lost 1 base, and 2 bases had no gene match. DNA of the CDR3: TGCAGCGTTGAAGTTGGGACAGGGGCCTACGAGCAGTACTTC. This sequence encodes CSVEVGTGAYEQYF.

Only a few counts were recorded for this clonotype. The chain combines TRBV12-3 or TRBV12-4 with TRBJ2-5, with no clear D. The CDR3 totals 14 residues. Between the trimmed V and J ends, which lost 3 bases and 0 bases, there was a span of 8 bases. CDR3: CASSFGQNQETQYF. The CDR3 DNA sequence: TGTGCCAGCAGTTTTGGGCAGAACCAAGAGACCCAGTACTTC.

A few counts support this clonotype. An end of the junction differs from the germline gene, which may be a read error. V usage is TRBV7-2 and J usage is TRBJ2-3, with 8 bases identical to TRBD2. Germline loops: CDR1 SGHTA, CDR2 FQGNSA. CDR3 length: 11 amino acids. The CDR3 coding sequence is TGTGCCAGCAGCTTTAGAGTAGCGGGGAATTTT. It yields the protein CASSFRVAGNF.

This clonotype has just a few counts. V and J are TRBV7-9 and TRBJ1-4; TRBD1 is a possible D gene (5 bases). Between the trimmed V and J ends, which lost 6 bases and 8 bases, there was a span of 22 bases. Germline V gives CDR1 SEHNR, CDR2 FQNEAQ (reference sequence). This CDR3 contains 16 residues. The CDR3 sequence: CASSAGAQVLAEKLFF. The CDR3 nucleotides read TGTGCCAGCAGTGCCGGGGCCCAGGTCTTGGCCGAAAAACTGTTTTTT.

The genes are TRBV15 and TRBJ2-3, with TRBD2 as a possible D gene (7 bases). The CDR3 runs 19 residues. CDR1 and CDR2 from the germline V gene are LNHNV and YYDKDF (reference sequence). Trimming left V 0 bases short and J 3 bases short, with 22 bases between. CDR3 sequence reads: CATSRDGGRLRELTDTQYF. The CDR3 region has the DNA TGTGCCACCAGCAGAGATGGGGGGCGTTTGCGGGAGTTGACAGATACGCAGTATTTT.

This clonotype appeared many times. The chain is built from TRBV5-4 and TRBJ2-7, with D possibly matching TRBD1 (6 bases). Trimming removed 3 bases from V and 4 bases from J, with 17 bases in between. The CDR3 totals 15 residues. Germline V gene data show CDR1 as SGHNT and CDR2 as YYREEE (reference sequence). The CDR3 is CASSSLRDNLYEQYF. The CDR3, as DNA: TGTGCCAGCAGCTCACTTCGGGACAACCTATACGAGCAGTACTTC.

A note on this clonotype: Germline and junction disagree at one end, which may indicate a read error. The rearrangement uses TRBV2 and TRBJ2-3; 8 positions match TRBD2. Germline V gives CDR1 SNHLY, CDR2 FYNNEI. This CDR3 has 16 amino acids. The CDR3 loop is CANSERALAGTDTQYF. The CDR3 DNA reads TGTGCCAACAGTGAAAGGGCCCTAGCGGGTACAGATACGCAGTATTTT.

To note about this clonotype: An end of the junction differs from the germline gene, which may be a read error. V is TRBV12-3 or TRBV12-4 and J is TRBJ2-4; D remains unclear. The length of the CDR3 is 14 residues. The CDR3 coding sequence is TGTGCCAACAGTACCTTGGACGGATGGAACATTCAGTACTTC. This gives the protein CANSTLDGWNIQYF.

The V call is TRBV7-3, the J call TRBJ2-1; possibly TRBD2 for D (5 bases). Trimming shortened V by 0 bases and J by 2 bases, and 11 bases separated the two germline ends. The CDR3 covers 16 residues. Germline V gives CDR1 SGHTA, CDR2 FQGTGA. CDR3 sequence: CASSLTFSGAYNEQFF. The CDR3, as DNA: TGTGCCAGCAGCTTAACTTTCAGCGGCGCCTACAATGAGCAGTTCTTC.

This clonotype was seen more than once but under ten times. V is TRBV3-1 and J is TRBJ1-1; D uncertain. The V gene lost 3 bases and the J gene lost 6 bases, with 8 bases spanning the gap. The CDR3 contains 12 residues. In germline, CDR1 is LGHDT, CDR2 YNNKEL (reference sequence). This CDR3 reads CASSQHYAEAFF. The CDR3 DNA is TGTGCCAGCAGCCAGCACTACGCTGAAGCTTTCTTT.

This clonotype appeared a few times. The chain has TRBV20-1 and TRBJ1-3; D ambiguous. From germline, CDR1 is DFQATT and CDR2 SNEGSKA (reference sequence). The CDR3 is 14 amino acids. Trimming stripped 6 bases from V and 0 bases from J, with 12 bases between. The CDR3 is CSALSPVSGNTIYF. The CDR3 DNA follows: TGCAGTGCGCTATCCCCAGTCTCTGGAAACACCATATATTTT.

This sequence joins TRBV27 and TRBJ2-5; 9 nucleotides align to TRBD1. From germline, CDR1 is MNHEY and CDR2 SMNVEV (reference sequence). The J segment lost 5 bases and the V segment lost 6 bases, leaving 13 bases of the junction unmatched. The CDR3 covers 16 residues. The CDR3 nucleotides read TGTGCCAGCAGCGATCGGGACAGGGCGCCGGAGGAGACCCAGTACTTC. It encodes CASSDRDRAPEETQYF.

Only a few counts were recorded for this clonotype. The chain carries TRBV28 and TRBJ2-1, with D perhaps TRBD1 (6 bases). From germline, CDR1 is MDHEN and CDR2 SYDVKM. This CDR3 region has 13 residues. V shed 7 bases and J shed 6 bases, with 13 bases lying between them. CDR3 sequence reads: CASMGTSGNEQFF. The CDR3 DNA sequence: TGTGCCAGCATGGGGACATCCGGCAATGAGCAGTTCTTC.

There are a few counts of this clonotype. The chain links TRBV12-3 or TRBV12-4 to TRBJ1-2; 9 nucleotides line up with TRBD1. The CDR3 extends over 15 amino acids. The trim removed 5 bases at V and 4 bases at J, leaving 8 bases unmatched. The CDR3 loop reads CASSVTGGLGYGYTF. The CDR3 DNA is TGTGCCAGCAGTGTTACAGGGGGCTTGGGCTATGGCTACACCTTC.

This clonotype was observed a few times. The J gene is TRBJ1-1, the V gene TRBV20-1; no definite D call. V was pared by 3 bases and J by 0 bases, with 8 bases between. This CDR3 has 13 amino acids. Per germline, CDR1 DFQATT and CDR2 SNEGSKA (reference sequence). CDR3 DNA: TGCAGTGCTAGGCAGGAGATGAACACTGAAGCTTTCTTT. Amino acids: CSARQEMNTEAFF.

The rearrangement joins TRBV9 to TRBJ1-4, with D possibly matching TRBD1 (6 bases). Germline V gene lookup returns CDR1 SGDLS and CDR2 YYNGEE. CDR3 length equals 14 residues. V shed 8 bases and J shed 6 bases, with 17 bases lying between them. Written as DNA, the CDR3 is TGTGCCAGGACCGGGGGCATCGAGGATGAAAAACTGTTTTTT. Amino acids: CARTGGIEDEKLFF.

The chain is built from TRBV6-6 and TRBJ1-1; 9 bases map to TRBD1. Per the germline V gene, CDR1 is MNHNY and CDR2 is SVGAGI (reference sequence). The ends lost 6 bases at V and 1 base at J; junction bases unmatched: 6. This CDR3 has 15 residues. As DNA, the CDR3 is TGTGCCAGCAGAGATCCGGGACAGGGGAACACTGAAGCTTTCTTT. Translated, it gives CASRDPGQGNTEAFF.

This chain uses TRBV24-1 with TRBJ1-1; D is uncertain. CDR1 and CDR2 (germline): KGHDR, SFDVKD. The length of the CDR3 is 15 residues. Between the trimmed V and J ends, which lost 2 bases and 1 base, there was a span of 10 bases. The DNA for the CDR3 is TGTGCCACCAGTGATTCGAAGAAGCCGAACACTGAAGCTTTCTTT. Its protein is CATSDSKKPNTEAFF.

CDR3 in DNA: TGTGCCAGCAGCTCGACGGGGGCTAGCGGGATATTTACCTACGAGCAGTACTTC. It specifies CASSSTGASGIFTYEQYF. The chain links TRBV7-2 to TRBJ2-7; 9 nucleotides align to TRBD2. There are 18 residues in the CDR3. The trim removed 4 bases at V and 2 bases at J, leaving 15 bases unmatched. The V gene's germline CDR1 is SGHTA and CDR2 FQGNSA.

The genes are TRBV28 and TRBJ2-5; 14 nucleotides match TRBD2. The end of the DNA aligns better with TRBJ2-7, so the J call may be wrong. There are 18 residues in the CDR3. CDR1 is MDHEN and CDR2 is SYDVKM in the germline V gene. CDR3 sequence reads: CASSLTGVGLAGGDEQYF. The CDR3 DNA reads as TGTGCCAGCAGTTTAACCGGCGTAGGACTAGCGGGGGGCGACGAGCAGTACTTC.

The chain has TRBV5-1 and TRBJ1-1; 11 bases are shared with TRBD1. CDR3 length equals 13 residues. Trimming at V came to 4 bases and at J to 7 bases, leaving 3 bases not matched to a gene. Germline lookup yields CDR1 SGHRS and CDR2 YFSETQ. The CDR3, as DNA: TGCGCCAGCAGCCGGGGACAGGGGGGTGAAGCTTTCTTT. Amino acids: CASSRGQGGEAFF.

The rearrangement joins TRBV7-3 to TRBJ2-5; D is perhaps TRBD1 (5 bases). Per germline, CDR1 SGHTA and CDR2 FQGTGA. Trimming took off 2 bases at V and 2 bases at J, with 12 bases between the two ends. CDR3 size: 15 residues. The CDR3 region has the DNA TGTGCCAGCAGCTTAGGCAGGGCGGAACAAGAGACCCAGTACTTC. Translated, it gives CASSLGRAEQETQYF.

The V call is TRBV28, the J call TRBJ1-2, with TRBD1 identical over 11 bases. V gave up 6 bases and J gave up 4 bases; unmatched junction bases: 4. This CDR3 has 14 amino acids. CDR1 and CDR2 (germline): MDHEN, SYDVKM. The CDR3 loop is CASRPGTGGYGYTF. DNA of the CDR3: TGTGCCAGCAGACCCGGGACAGGGGGCTATGGCTACACCTTC.